The rows below give T cell receptor beta chains drawn from one sample of a study of cytomegalovirus exposure and HLA in healthy donors. Measured with immunoSEQ multiplex PCR; TCRdb has only the in-frame clones, and not every one. The repertoire shows about 77,000 clones; the top ten hold roughly 13%. Sample: PBMCs. The receptor source for this set is a man between 50 and 59 years old in good health and CMV-seropositive. CDR3s include the opening cysteine and the closing phenylalanine or tryptophan. D genes are given only for firm matches. Size is omitted from some rows. Given values are once, few, many or a class for expanded clones.

J,D,size,V,DNA,CDR3
TRBJ1-2,-,-,TRBV11-1,TGTGCCAGCAGCTTAAGCGGGACACCGGACTATGGCTACACCTTC,CASSLSGTPDYGYTF
TRBJ1-5,-,-,TRBV4-2,TGTGCCAGCAGCCAAGCGGAGGACGCTAAAAAGTATCAGCCCCAGCATTTT,CASSQAEDAKKYQPQHF
TRBJ1-5,-,-,TRBV7-2,TGTGCCAGCAGTTACGTCGGAGATAGCAATCAGCCCCAGCATTTT,CASSYVGDSNQPQHF
TRBJ2-4,TRBD2,-,TRBV2,TGTGCCAGCAGTTCGGGACTAGCGGGGGAAAAAAACATTCAGTACTTC,CASSSGLAGEKNIQYF
TRBJ2-3,-,-,TRBV6-6,TGTGCCAGCAGTTACTCACCGGGAATCACAGATACGCAGTATTTT,CASSYSPGITDTQYF
TRBJ1-2,-,-,TRBV30,TGTGCCTGGGAACAGGGACGGGGCTATGGCTACACCTTC,CAWEQGRGYGYTF
TRBJ1-5,-,-,TRBV5-4,TGTGCCAGCAGCTTGGGACGGGGGGAGGACCAGCCCCAGCATTTT,CASSLGRGEDQPQHF
TRBJ2-5,TRBD2,-,TRBV5-1,TGCGCCAGCAGCGCTTCTATAGTCGGCGGGGGGCAACAAGAGACCCAGTACTTC,CASSASIVGGGQQETQYF
TRBJ1-6,TRBD1,-,TRBV5-1,TGCGCCAGCAGCTTGGAGGGACAGGGAGGTTCACCCCTCCACTTT,CASSLEGQGGSPLHF
TRBJ1-1,-,-,TRBV4-1,TGCGCCAGCAGCCATCACTACCCTCTGGAGGGACTTGAAGCTTTCTTT,CASSHHYPLEGLEAFF
TRBJ2-1,-,-,TRBV5-1,TGCGCCAGCAGCTGGGCCCTAACGGGAAGTTACAATGAGCAGTTCTTC,CASSWALTGSYNEQFF
TRBJ1-1,-,-,TRBV5-1,TGCGCCAGCAGCTTGGCCGGGATGAGTGAAGCTTTCTTT,CASSLAGMSEAFF
TRBJ1-1,-,-,TRBV29-1,TGCAGCGTGGCGACAAGGAACACTGAAGCTTTCTTT,CSVATRNTEAFF
TRBJ1-1,-,-,TRBV11-2,TGTGCCAGCAGCTTTAGAAAGGGGATCATGAACACTGAAGCTTTCTTT,CASSFRKGIMNTEAFF
TRBJ1-3,-,-,TRBV5-6,TGTGCCAGCAGCTTGTACAAGTCCCGAAACACCATATATTTT,CASSLYKSRNTIYF
TRBJ2-5,-,-,TRBV6-5,TGTGCCAGCAGTCCCCGACAGTTACAAGAGACCCAGTACTTC,CASSPRQLQETQYF
TRBJ2-3,TRBD2,-,TRBV7-8,TGTGCCAGCAGCTTAGGGCTAGCGGGGGGCACAGATACGCAGTATTTT,CASSLGLAGGTDTQYF
TRBJ1-5,-,-,TRBV6-1,TGTGCCAGCCAAACAGGGAGTCAGCCCCAGCATTTT,CASQTGSQPQHF
TRBJ1-5,-,-,TRBV5-1,TGCGCCAGCAGCCCGGGACTCTTAAATCAGCCCCAGCATTTT,CASSPGLLNQPQHF
TRBJ2-7,TRBD1,-,TRBV4-2,TGTGCCAGCAGCCACGTTACCGGGACAGGGGCTGGAATGCAGTACTTC,CASSHVTGTGAGMQYF
TRBJ2-3,TRBD1,-,TRBV9,TGTGCCAGCAGCGACGGGACAGGTGAAAATACTGCGTATGTCACAGATACGCAGTATTTT,CASSDGTGENTAYVTDTQYF
TRBJ1-5,-,-,TRBV19,TGTGCCAGTAGTATCAGCGATGATAATTATAGCAATCAGCCCCAGCATTTT,CASSISDDNYSNQPQHF
TRBJ1-2,-,-,TRBV19,TGTGCCAGTAGTTCCCTGACAGTACCCGGCTACACCTTC,CASSSLTVPGYTF
TRBJ1-2,-,-,TRBV30,TGTGCCTGGAGTGACCCCTTCGGGGGGCAGGTGAAGGGCTACACCTTC,CAWSDPFGGQVKGYTF
TRBJ1-1,TRBD1,-,TRBV18,TGTGCCAGCTCCCCCGAGACAGGGGCAGGGGAAGCTTTCTTT,CASSPETGAGEAFF
TRBJ1-2,TRBD1,-,TRBV5-6,TGTGCCAGCAGCTTGTTCGACAGGGGGCCCGGCTACACCTTC,CASSLFDRGPGYTF
TRBJ1-6,TRBD1,-,TRBV10-2,TGCGCCAGCGCCGGACAGGGAGCCTATAATTCACCCCTCCACTTT,CASAGQGAYNSPLHF
TRBJ2-7,-,-,TRBV18,TGTGCCAGCTCACCCCCAGGAGGAGGACGGGCTACGGATGAGCAGTACTTC,CASSPPGGGRATDEQYF
TRBJ2-3,TRBD1,-,TRBV4-1,TGCGCCAGCAGCCAAGTTCAGGGGGCCGCAGATACGCAGTATTTT,CASSQVQGAADTQYF
TRBJ1-1,TRBD1,-,TRBV27,TGTGCCAGCAGCGCCCGCACTGGACAGGGGGGCATTACGGACACTGAAGCTTTCTTT,CASSARTGQGGITDTEAFF
TRBJ1-1,-,-,TRBV6-6,TGTGCCAGCAGTTACTCTTTGGAGCCTAAGGAGGAGGCTTTCTTT,CASSYSLEPKEEAFF
TRBJ1-4,-,-,TRBV5-1,TGCGCCAGCAGCTTGGAAGGGGCCAATGAAAAACTGTTTTTT,CASSLEGANEKLFF
TRBJ1-1,-,-,TRBV5-1,TGCGCCAGCAGCAGCCCTGGAGCCAGGAACACTGAAGCTTTCTTT,CASSSPGARNTEAFF
TRBJ2-1,TRBD2,-,TRBV9,TGTGCCAGCAGCGCCGGGGGGGGTGGTTACAATGAGCAGTTCTTC,CASSAGGGGYNEQFF
TRBJ1-1,-,medium-sized,TRBV7-9,TGCGCCAGCAGCTTAGCCCGGGGGATCAACACTGAAGCTTTCTTT,CASSLARGINTEAFF
TRBJ1-5,TRBD1,-,TRBV25-1,TGTGCCAGCAGTGAAGGTAGGGACAGGGGCAATCAGCCCCAGCATTTT,CASSEGRDRGNQPQHF
TRBJ2-3,TRBD2,-,TRBV13,TGTGCCAGCAGCTCTCGGACTAGCGGGGACCTCACAGATACGCAGTATTTT,CASSSRTSGDLTDTQYF
TRBJ1-2,TRBD1,-,TRBV7-2,TGTGCCAGCAGCTCGTTACAGGGGGCGAATGGCTACACCTTC,CASSSLQGANGYTF
TRBJ2-6,-,-,TRBV6-4,TGTGCCAGCAGTGACTCTACTGGGGCCAACGTCCTGACTTTC,CASSDSTGANVLTF
TRBJ2-5,-,-,TRBV7-8,TGTGCCAGCAGCATGGGAGGGGGGGGCTCTTCAGAGACCCAGTACTTC,CASSMGGGGSSETQYF
TRBJ1-1,-,-,TRBV5-1,TGCGCCAGCAGCTTTGGCCCCCAGGGAGGAGCTTTCTTT,CASSFGPQGGAFF
TRBJ2-1,-,-,TRBV14,TGTGCCAGCAGCCATCTAGGATCCAGGGTTAGCTACAATGAGCAGTTCTTC,CASSHLGSRVSYNEQFF
TRBJ1-1,-,-,TRBV19,TGTGCCAGTAGTATAGAGGGGCCAAGACCCCTGAACACTGAAGCTTTCTTT,CASSIEGPRPLNTEAFF
TRBJ1-5,TRBD1,-,TRBV18,TGTGCCAGCTCTCTGGGACAGCGCAATCAGCCCCAGCATTTT,CASSLGQRNQPQHF
TRBJ1-6,-,-,TRBV4-2,TGTGCCAGCAGCCAAGAACGGAGGGGTTCACCCCTCCACTTT,CASSQERRGSPLHF